Listed here are 23 T cell receptor beta chains from one sample, sequenced in a study of OX40 agonist ivuxolimab in advanced cancers. Libraries were constructed by the immunoSEQ multiplex PCR assay. Entries here come from immuneACCESS through TCRdb and include only in-frame sequences with V and J called. Some clones fail to appear in such tables; in the studies checked, an unresolved V gene covers under half of the shortfall, and the cause of the remainder is unknown. The sample table lists about 79,000 clones, around 91% of them with a count of one. Around 0.33% of the sample is taken by the ten largest. This material consisted of CD4+ or CD8+ T cells sorted from blood, taken in a trial of the OX40 agonist ivuxolimab. The receptors originated from an adult with an advanced solid tumor such as melanoma, head and neck, liver or kidney cancer.

This sequence joins TRBV6-6 and TRBJ2-2, with D maybe TRBD1 (6 bases). Trimming took off 2 bases at V and 5 bases at J, with 9 bases between the two ends. The CDR3 runs to 14 residues. The germline V gene has CDR1 MNHNY and CDR2 SVGAGI (reference sequence). CDR3 DNA: TGTGCCAGCAGTTACCTTAGGGGGACCGGGGAGCTGTTTTTT. Protein product: CASSYLRGTGELFF.

The chain employs TRBV11-3 and TRBJ2-7; unclear D gene. Germline lookup yields CDR1 SGHNT and CDR2 YENEEA. Trimming left V 7 bases short and J 3 bases short, with 19 bases between. The CDR3 has 15 residues. The CDR3 is CASKPTSPGIYEQYF. The DNA for the CDR3 is TGTGCCAGCAAACCCACCAGCCCTGGGATCTACGAGCAGTACTTC.

V is TRBV2 and J is TRBJ2-2, with D tentatively TRBD1 or TRBD2 (6 bases each). The germline CDR1 and CDR2 sequences are SNHLY and FYNNEI. There are 16 residues in the CDR3. The V end lost 6 bases, the J end lost 2 bases, and 16 bases lay between the germline ends. The CDR3 loop reads CASRGGQTANTGELFF. The CDR3 coding sequence is TGTGCCAGCAGGGGAGGACAGACAGCTAACACCGGGGAGCTGTTTTTT.

The rearrangement links TRBV5-1 to TRBJ2-3; no firm D call. The CDR3 runs to 13 residues. Trimming pared 1 base from V and 4 bases from J, leaving 7 bases between. Germline-derived CDR1 and CDR2 are SGHRS and YFSETQ. The CDR3 is CASSLLEPDTQYF. CDR3 coding DNA: TGCGCCAGCAGCTTGCTAGAGCCAGATACGCAGTATTTT.

As for this clone: The sample has other DNA sequences that encode this CDR3 too. The chain couples TRBV5-1 to TRBJ1-5; no clear D. CDR3 length: 13 amino acids. V was cut by 2 bases and J by 1 base, with 4 bases left in between. Per germline, CDR1 SGHRS and CDR2 YFSETQ. The CDR3 DNA reads as TGCGCCAGCAGCTTCGACAGCAATCAGCCCCAGCATTTT. It codes for CASSFDSNQPQHF.

The J gene is TRBJ2-3, the V gene TRBV11-2, with TRBD2 matching 14 bases. CDR1 and CDR2 from the germline V gene are SGHAT and FQNNGV. V gave up 4 bases and J gave up 9 bases; unmatched junction bases: 3. The CDR3 has 14 amino acids. In DNA form, the CDR3 reads TGTGCCAGCAGCTCGACTAGCGGGGGGGTGACGCAGTATTTT. This gives the protein CASSSTSGGVTQYF.

This clone was seen only once. V and J are TRBV7-2 and TRBJ2-7; D uncertain. V lost 1 base and J lost 1, with 8 bases in between. The CDR3 runs to 14 residues. From germline, CDR1 is SGHTA and CDR2 FQGNSA. CDR3 nucleotides: TGTGCCAGCAGCTTAGGGGAAGATTCCTACGAGCAGTACGTC. Amino acids: CASSLGEDSYEQYV.

The chain has TRBV2 and TRBJ1-4; 9 bases are a match to TRBD1. The J segment lost 8 bases and the V segment lost 6 bases, leaving 4 bases of the junction unmatched. The CDR3 is 13 residues long. The germline V gene has CDR1 SNHLY and CDR2 FYNNEI. CDR3 protein: CASRGQGGEKLFF. As DNA, the CDR3 is TGTGCCAGCAGGGGACAGGGTGGCGAAAAACTGTTTTTT. Looking up the rest from reference TRBV2 and TRBJ1-4 gives the full variable domain: EPEVTQTPSHQVTQMGQEVILRCVPISNHLYFYWYRQILGQKVEFLVSFYNNEISEKSEIFDDQFSVERPDGSNFTLKIRSTKLEDSAMYFCASRGQGGEKLFFGSGTQLSVL.

Only a few counts were recorded for this clone. The chain combines TRBV19 with TRBJ1-5; no definite D call. The CDR3 is 14 amino acids. Looked up from germline, CDR1 is LNHDA and CDR2 is SQIVND (reference sequence). The germline V and J ends were trimmed by 4 bases and 6 bases, with 13 bases remaining between them. CDR3 in amino acids: CASSNDIISQPQHF. DNA of the CDR3: TGTGCCAGTAGTAACGACATCATCAGTCAGCCCCAGCATTTT.

The chain links TRBV6-1 to TRBJ1-2; unclear D gene. This CDR3 is built from 15 residues. Germline V gives CDR1 MNHNS, CDR2 SASEGT. Trimming cost V 5 bases and J 4 bases, with 17 bases left between them. CDR3 sequence (DNA): TGTGCCAGCAGTACCCAAGGAGCAGCAACCTATGGCTACACCTTC. Its translation is CASSTQGAATYGYTF.

The J gene is TRBJ2-2, the V gene TRBV11-2; 8 bases are a match to TRBD1. Per the germline V gene, CDR1 is SGHAT and CDR2 is FQNNGV. After removal of 5 bases from V and 7 bases from J, the junction contained 6 bases not matched to a gene. The CDR3 spans 14 residues. The chain's CDR3 is CASSPQGANGELFF. The CDR3 DNA reads as TGTGCCAGCAGCCCCCAGGGGGCGAACGGGGAGCTGTTTTTT.

This clone came up once. This CDR3 reads CASRQGPTDTQYF. The CDR3 bases are TGCGCCAGCAGACAGGGTCCAACAGATACGCAGTATTTT. V usage is TRBV10-1 and J usage is TRBJ2-3; a weak D match, TRBD1 (6 bases). Germline V gives CDR1 WNHNN, CDR2 SYGVQD (reference sequence). V gave up 6 bases and J gave up 3 bases, with 10 bases separating them. The CDR3 totals 13 residues.

This chain links TRBV5-8 with TRBJ2-7; D is possibly TRBD1 (5 bases). CDR3 size: 13 residues. Germline V gene lookup returns CDR1 SGHTS and CDR2 YDEGEE. The CDR3 DNA is TGTGCCAGCAGCTTGGACAGGTCCTCCGAGCAGTACGTC. Its protein product is CASSLDRSSEQYV.

The chain combines TRBV11-2 with TRBJ2-5; D perhaps matches TRBD1 (6 bases). Germline loops: CDR1 SGHAT, CDR2 FQNNGV. This CDR3 contains 14 residues. The V end lost 0 bases, the J end lost 1 base, and 6 bases lay between the germline ends. This CDR3 is CASSLETGQETQYF. CDR3 sequence (DNA): TGTGCCAGCAGCTTAGAGACAGGCCAAGAGACCCAGTACTTC.

This chain links TRBV7-9 with TRBJ1-4; 9 bases map to TRBD1. The CDR3 contains 15 residues. Germline V gene data show CDR1 as SEHNR and CDR2 as FQNEAQ (reference sequence). V dropped 6 bases and J dropped 4; count of bases not matched to a gene: 6. This CDR3 reads CASSQGQGNNEKLFF. Here the CDR3 DNA reads TGTGCCAGCAGTCAAGGACAGGGGAATAATGAAAAACTGTTTTTT.

A remark on this clone: Other DNA sequences in this sample translate to the same CDR3. V usage is TRBV28 and J usage is TRBJ1-5; TRBD1 is a possible D gene (5 bases). V was pared by 3 bases and J by 0 bases, with 9 bases between. Germline values: CDR1 MDHEN, CDR2 SYDVKM. This CDR3 contains 15 residues. CDR3 nucleotide sequence: TGTGCCAGCAGTTTGGGGGGAAATAGCAATCAGCCCCAGCATTTT. Its protein is CASSLGGNSNQPQHF. The full variable domain, in which reference TRBV28 and TRBJ1-5 provide the parts outside the CDR3, is DVKVTQSSRYLVKRTGEKVFLECVQDMDHENMFWYRQDPGLGLRLIYFSYDVKMKEKGDIPEGYSVSREKKERFSLILESASTNQTSMYLCASSLGGNSNQPQHFGDGTRLSIL.

This clone was detected once. The rearrangement uses TRBV10-3 and TRBJ2-7; 11 nucleotides line up with TRBD2. Per the germline V gene, CDR1 is ENHRY and CDR2 is SYGVKD. V dropped 0 bases and J dropped 9; count of bases not matched to a gene: 1. The CDR3 totals 13 residues. The CDR3 DNA reads as TGTGCCATCAGTGAGTCAACTAGCGGGGGGCAGTACGTC. Translated: CAISESTSGGQYV.

This rearrangement joins TRBV13 to TRBJ2-5; TRBD2 might be the D (6 bases). Germline V lookup: CDR1 PRHDT, CDR2 FYEKMQ (reference sequence). The ends were cut back, 5 bases at V and 4 bases at J, with 14 bases in the middle. The CDR3 consists of 14 residues. Here the CDR3 DNA reads TGTGCCAGCAGCCGTCGGGGGTTAGGAGAGACCCAGTACTTC. Translated: CASSRRGLGETQYF.

The chain employs TRBV28 and TRBJ1-1; D might be TRBD1 (6 bases). The CDR3 totals 15 residues. Deletions cut 7 bases from V and 4 bases from J, with 19 bases between. CDR1 MDHEN and CDR2 SYDVKM come from the germline V gene. CDR3: CASTPEWGRGTEAFF. DNA of the CDR3: TGTGCCAGCACCCCTGAGTGGGGGCGCGGCACTGAAGCTTTCTTT.

The chain is built from TRBV28 and TRBJ1-5; D gene ambiguous. The CDR3 has 11 residues. Germline loops: CDR1 MDHEN, CDR2 SYDVKM. Trimming pared 2 bases from V and 4 bases from J, leaving 0 bases between. The CDR3 protein is CASSLNQPQHF. The CDR3, as DNA: TGTGCCAGCAGTTTAAATCAGCCCCAGCATTTT.

This chain links TRBV19 with TRBJ1-2, with 10 bases fitting TRBD1. The J segment lost 0 bases and the V segment lost 7 bases, leaving 14 bases of the junction unmatched. Germline CDR1 and CDR2: LNHDA and SQIVND (reference sequence). CDR3 length equals 18 residues. CDR3 amino acids: CASTTWAGTGEANYGYTF. In nucleotides, the CDR3 is TGTGCCAGTACCACGTGGGCCGGGACAGGGGAAGCTAACTATGGCTACACCTTC.

V and J are TRBV21-1 and TRBJ1-1; no check of the table's D call, TRBD1, against the DNA was made. TRBV21-1 is reported as a pseudogene. The CDR3 has 14 amino acids. The CDR3 sequence: CASSPGGLGTEAFF. The CDR3 DNA follows: TGTGCCAGCTCCCCAGGGGGCTTGGGCACTGAAGCTTTCTTT.

This chain uses TRBV5-4 with TRBJ1-4; 9 bases line up with TRBD1. CDR3 length: 14 amino acids. The germline gives CDR1 SGHNT, CDR2 YYREEE (reference sequence). Trimming cost V 4 bases and J 11 bases; bases outside gene matches: 9. CDR3 sequence reads: CASSIPGTGRKLFF. The CDR3 DNA reads TGTGCCAGCAGCATCCCCGGGACAGGGCGGAAACTGTTTTTT.